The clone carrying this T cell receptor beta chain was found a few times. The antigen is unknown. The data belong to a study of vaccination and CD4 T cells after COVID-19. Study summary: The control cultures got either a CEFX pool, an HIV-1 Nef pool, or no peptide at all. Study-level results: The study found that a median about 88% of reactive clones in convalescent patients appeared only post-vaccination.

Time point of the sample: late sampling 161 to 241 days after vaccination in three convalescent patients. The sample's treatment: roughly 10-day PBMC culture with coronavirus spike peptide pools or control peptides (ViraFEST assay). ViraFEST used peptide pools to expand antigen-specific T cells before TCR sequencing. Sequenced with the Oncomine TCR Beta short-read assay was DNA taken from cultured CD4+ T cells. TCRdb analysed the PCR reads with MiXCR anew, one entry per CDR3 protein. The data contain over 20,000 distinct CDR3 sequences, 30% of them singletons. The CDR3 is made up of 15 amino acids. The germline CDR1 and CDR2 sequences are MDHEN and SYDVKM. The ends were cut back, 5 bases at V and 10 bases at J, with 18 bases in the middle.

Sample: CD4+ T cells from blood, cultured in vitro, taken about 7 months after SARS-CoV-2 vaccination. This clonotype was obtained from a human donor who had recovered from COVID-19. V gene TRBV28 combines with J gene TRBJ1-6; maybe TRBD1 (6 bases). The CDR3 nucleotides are TGTGCCAGCAGTCCCGCCCCCAGGGGAGGCTCACCCCTCCACTTT. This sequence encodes CASSPAPRGGSPLHF.